Listed here is a single T cell receptor (beta chain). A much larger clone sits a single nucleotide away, making a read error possible. Different DNA sequences within this sample yield the same CDR3. Profiling relied on immunoSEQ multiplex PCR, and the TCRdb table lists in-frame clones only, not all of them. The data show 15,000 to 20,000 clones, with 80% to 90% seen just once and under 25% held by the top ten. These data belong to a study of T cell responses to AZD1222 COVID-19 vaccine. This TCR was recovered from an adult who received the AZD1222 COVID-19 vaccine. The sequenced sample was peripheral blood, obtained 28 days after the second AZD1222 dose.

This chain's CDR3 is CASSYGYSNQPQHF. As DNA, the CDR3 is TGTGCCAGCAGTTACGGTTATAGCAATCAGCCCCAGCATTTT. This chain uses TRBV6-5 with TRBJ1-5; D is unresolved. The V gene's germline CDR1 is MNHEY and CDR2 SVGAGI. Trimming took off 2 bases at V and 0 bases at J, with 5 bases between the two ends. This CDR3 is built from 14 residues.